Below, one TCR beta chain is given with its context. The data belong to a study of T cell changes during pregnancy in multiple sclerosis. Using immunoSEQ multiplex PCR, the repertoire was profiled, and TCRdb retains in-frame clones only, with some absent. The table includes about 79,000 clones, 80% to 95% detected once. The CDR3 totals 16 residues. From germline, CDR1 is MNHNY and CDR2 SVGAGI (reference sequence). The ends were cut back, 2 bases at V and 4 bases at J, with 12 bases in the middle. The sequence came from a female donor in good health, enrolled as a control in a pregnancy study. The chain couples TRBV6-6 to TRBJ2-6, with D possibly matching TRBD1 (6 bases). Sample: peripheral blood, taken in the second trimester of pregnancy. The CDR3 nucleotides are TGTGCCAGCAGTTACCCGAGGGGGATCGGGGCCAACGTCCTGACTTTC. This gives the protein CASSYPRGIGANVLTF.